This TCR beta chain was profiled in a study of human T cells and chemical hapten exposure. Time point specified: patch test 1, 2 weeks after DPC sensitization. Treatment: therapeutic diphenylcyclopropenone sensitization with weekly scalp DPC. Germline values: CDR1 SGDLS, CDR2 YYNGEE. This CDR3 has 18 residues. The library attached unique molecular identifiers to individual cDNA molecules. TCRdb re-called the RACE reads through MiXCR, storing one row per CDR3 protein. Here the sample spans around 120,000 distinct CDR3 sequences, about 11% being singletons. General study results and limits: No change in TCRs above 1 in 1000 frequency was produced by DPC sensitization.

Points on this clonotype: Its antigen is as yet unknown. A read error may produce the germline difference seen at one junction end.

The V gene is TRBV9, the J gene TRBJ2-1; D possibly corresponds to TRBD1 (6 bases). The sample consisted of whole blood, taken in connection with sensitization to the hapten diphenylcyclopropenone (DPC). The clonotype comes from a woman aged 40-49 years with alopecia areata. Some clones in this sample may be carry-over from other donors' samples. The DNA of the CDR3 is TGTGCCAGCAGCGTCGCTTTACAGGGATTAAGCTCCTTCAATGAGCAGTTCTTC. Residues: CASSVALQGLSSFNEQFF.